This T cell receptor (beta chain) was captured by sequencing in a study of blood T cell repertoires in COVID-19. The overall study: Sites across the United States, Italy and Spain contributed samples from acute and convalescent COVID-19. PBMCs, B-cell-depleted T cells, or T cells were the source of the cDNA or gDNA that made up the material.

Patients in Seattle were enrolled during active infection, then followed longitudinally. Per the study methods: Amplification from reference gene primers served as the basis for estimated nucleated cell counts. Repertoires were generated with immunoSEQ multiplex PCR, while TCRdb's copy carries only in-frame clones and drops some. For V, J and clone size, that table is used; D and trimming come from the DNA. The sample has 250,000 to 400,000 clones, 88% seen once; the top ten hold 1.5% to 2%. The CDR3 sequence is 16 residues long. The V and J ends lost 4 bases and 5 bases, in that order; junction bases with no gene match: 11. Germline CDR1 reads SGHRS; CDR2 reads YFSETQ.

Sequencing was done on a sample of peripheral blood. The chain couples TRBV5-1 to TRBJ2-5; 10 nucleotides agree with TRBD2. The receptor comes from a woman between 25 and 40 years old with COVID-19, enrolled during active disease. CDR3 sequence reads: CASSLERGGARETQYF. CDR3 in DNA: TGCGCCAGCAGCCTAGAGCGGGGGGGCGCCCGGGAGACCCAGTACTTC. Complete variable domain (other parts from reference TRBV5-1 and TRBJ2-5): KAGVTQTPRYLIKTRGQQVTLSCSPISGHRSVSWYQQTPGQGLQFLFEYFSETQRNKGNFPGRFSGRQFSNSRSEMNVSTLELGDSALYLCASSLERGGARETQYFGPGTRLLVL.